This entry is about one T cell receptor (beta chain). Its antigen is not identified. 5'RACE template switching with UMIs produced the TCR beta cDNA. Each CDR3 protein gets one entry in TCRdb, which reprocessed the 5' RACE reads and gives no DNA. With about 540,000 distinct CDR3 sequences in the sample, the ten largest clones hold under 4.5%. This CDR3 is built from 11 residues. The data belong to a study of T cells expressing NK-cell markers. Notes on the study in general: Topping the CD3+CD56-NKG2C+ fraction as well were these clonotypes, in a handful of donors.

The source of this sequence is a man between 18 and 29 years old in good health. The chain uses TRBV12-3 or TRBV12-4 and TRBJ2-4. The source material was blood T cells: a sorted CD56 or NKG2C T cell subset, CD4+ or CD8+ T cells, or bulk PBMC T cells (not recorded which). The CDR3 spells CASSISQTQYF.